The 6 T cell receptor beta chains below come from one sample, sequenced in a study of blood T cell repertoires in COVID-19. The protocol was immunoSEQ multiplex PCR, while the TCRdb copy is restricted to in-frame clones and leaves out a portion. The table includes 400,000 or so clones, around 91% detected once. The sample consisted of PBMCs or T cells enriched from blood (not recorded which). The receptors shown here come from a man aged 30 to 45 who had recovered from COVID-19.

CDR3 sequence reads: CASSKDMTNTGELFF. CDR3 bases: TGTGCCAGCAGCAAGGACATGACGAACACCGGGGAGCTGTTTTTT. The chain couples TRBV5-6 to TRBJ2-2; weak D call: TRBD1 (5 bases). V gave up 4 bases and J gave up 0 bases, with 10 bases separating them. This CDR3 has 15 amino acids. CDR1 is SGHDT, CDR2 YYEEEE, per germline.

The chain has TRBV30 and TRBJ2-7; maybe TRBD2 (5 bases). Trimming cost V 8 bases and J 6 bases, with 17 bases left between them. There are 12 residues in the CDR3. Germline CDR1 reads GTSNPN; CDR2 reads SVGIG (reference sequence). Here the CDR3 reads CAVANGYSEQYF. As DNA, the CDR3 is TGTGCCGTAGCGAATGGGTATTCCGAGCAGTACTTC.

The chain joins TRBV13 to TRBJ2-1, with TRBD2 as a possible D gene (5 bases). This CDR3 contains 19 residues. In germline, CDR1 is PRHDT, CDR2 FYEKMQ (reference sequence). V was trimmed by 4 bases and J by 5 bases, leaving 27 bases between them. CDR3 residues: CASSCTDPSSGYSNNEQFF. In DNA form, the CDR3 reads TGTGCCAGCAGCTGTACCGACCCCTCGTCGGGATATTCGAACAATGAGCAGTTCTTC.

The chain has TRBV3-1 (or the pseudogene TRBV3-2) and TRBJ2-7, with D possibly being TRBD2 (5 bases). The CDR3 covers 14 residues. V lost 4 bases and J 6 bases, leaving 16 bases between the germline ends. Germline V lookup: CDR1 LGHDT, CDR2 YNNKEL (reference sequence). For the CDR3, the DNA is TGTGCCAGCAGCCCCGAGGGTACCCCAGTCGAGCAGTACTTC. Translating gives CASSPEGTPVEQYF.

This clone was counted a single time. The chain links TRBV28 to TRBJ1-1; D gene unclear. V shed 6 bases and J shed 1 base, with 12 bases lying between them. The germline V gene encodes CDR1 MDHEN and CDR2 SYDVKM. The CDR3 sequence is 14 residues long. The CDR3 DNA reads TGTGCCAGCAGGGCCCTTGGAGGGAACACTGAAGCTTTCTTT. Its protein is CASRALGGNTEAFF. The full variable domain, in which reference TRBV28 and TRBJ1-1 provide the parts outside the CDR3, is DVKVTQSSRYLVKRTGEKVFLECVQDMDHENMFWYRQDPGLGLRLIYFSYDVKMKEKGDIPEGYSVSREKKERFSLILESASTNQTSMYLCASRALGGNTEAFFGQGTRLTVV.

This clone occurred once. This sequence joins TRBV5-1 and TRBJ2-5, with 7 bases matching TRBD2. The germline V gene has CDR1 SGHRS and CDR2 YFSETQ. This CDR3 has 13 residues. V was clipped by 3 bases and J by 5 bases; unmatched bases: 4. CDR3 in amino acids: CASSSLAQETQYF. CDR3 DNA: TGCGCCAGCAGCTCACTAGCGCAGGAGACCCAGTACTTC.